This T cell receptor beta chain is drawn from a study of cytomegalovirus exposure and HLA in healthy donors. About this clone itself: The antigen remains unidentified.

The PCR employed 60 Vbeta primers together with 13 Jbeta primers. Profiling relied on immunoSEQ multiplex PCR, and the TCRdb table lists in-frame clones only, not all of them. The sample has 150,000 or so clones; roughly 81% are singletons. Overall study results and limits: Later analysis suggested most CMV-associated TCR beta chains were HLA-restricted. Researchers reportedly found TCR beta sequences accurately predicted most subjects' HLA-A and HLA-B alleles. Most of the TCR beta V segments (in an earlier analysis) were productive either about 90% or about 30% of the time.

The trim removed 6 bases at V and 3 bases at J, leaving 5 bases unmatched. CDR1 and CDR2 (germline): MDHEN, SYDVKM. The CDR3 consists of 14 residues. The rearrangement joins TRBV28 to TRBJ1-5, with TRBD1 identical over 7 bases. The receptor was derived from a woman in her late teens or twenties in good health and CMV-seropositive. The sample was PBMCs. The CDR3 loop is CASRPRGDNQPQHF. The DNA for the CDR3 is TGTGCCAGCAGGCCCAGGGGGGACAATCAGCCCCAGCATTTT.